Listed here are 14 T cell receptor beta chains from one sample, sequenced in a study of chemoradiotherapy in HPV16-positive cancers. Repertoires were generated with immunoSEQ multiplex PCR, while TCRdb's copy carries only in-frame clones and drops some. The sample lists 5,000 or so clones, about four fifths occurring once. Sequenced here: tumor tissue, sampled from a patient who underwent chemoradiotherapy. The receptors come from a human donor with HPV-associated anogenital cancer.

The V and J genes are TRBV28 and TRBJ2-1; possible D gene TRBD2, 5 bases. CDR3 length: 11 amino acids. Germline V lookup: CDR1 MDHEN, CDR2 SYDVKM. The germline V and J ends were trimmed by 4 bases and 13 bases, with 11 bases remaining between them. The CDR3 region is CASSSTRFQFF. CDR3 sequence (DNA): TGTGCCAGCAGTTCCACTAGATTTCAGTTCTTC.

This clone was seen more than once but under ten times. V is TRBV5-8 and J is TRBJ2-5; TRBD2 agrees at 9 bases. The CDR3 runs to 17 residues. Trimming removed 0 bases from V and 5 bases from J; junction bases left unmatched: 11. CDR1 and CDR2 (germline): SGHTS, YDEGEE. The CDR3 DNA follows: TGTGCCAGCAGCTTGGGTCTAGCGGGACTTCAAAGTGAGACCCAGTACTTC. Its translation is CASSLGLAGLQSETQYF.

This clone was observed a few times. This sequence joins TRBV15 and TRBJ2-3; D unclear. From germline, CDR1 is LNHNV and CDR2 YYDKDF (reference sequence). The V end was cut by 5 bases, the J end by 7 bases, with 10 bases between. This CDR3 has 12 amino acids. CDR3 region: CATSVRGNTQYF. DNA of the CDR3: TGTGCCACCAGCGTACGCGGCAATACGCAGTATTTT.

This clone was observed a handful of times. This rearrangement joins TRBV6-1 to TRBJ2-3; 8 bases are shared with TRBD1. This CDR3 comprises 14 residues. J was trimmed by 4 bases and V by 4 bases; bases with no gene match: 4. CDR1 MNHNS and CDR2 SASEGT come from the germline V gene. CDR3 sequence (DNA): TGTGCCAGCAGTGTAGGACAGGGTTCAGATACGCAGTATTTT. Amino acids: CASSVGQGSDTQYF.

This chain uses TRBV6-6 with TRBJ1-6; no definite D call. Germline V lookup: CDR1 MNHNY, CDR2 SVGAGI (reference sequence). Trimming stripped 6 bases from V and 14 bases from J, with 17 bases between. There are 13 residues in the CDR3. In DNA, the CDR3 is TGTGCCAGCAGCACTTTCGGCGTCCAGGCCCTCCACTTT. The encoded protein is CASSTFGVQALHF.

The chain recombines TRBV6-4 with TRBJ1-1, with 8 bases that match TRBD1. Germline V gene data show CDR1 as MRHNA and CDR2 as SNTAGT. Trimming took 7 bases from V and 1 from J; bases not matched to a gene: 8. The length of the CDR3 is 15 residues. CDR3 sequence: CASKRAGGANTEAFF. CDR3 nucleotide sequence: TGTGCCAGCAAGCGGGCAGGGGGCGCGAACACTGAAGCTTTCTTT.

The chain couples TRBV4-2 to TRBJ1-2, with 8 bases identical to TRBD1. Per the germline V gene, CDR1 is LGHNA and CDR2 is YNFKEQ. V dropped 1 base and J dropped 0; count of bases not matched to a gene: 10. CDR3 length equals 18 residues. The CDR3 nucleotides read TGTGCCAGCAGCCAAGGACTTCGGGGACAGGCCTCTAACTATGGCTACACCTTC. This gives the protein CASSQGLRGQASNYGYTF.

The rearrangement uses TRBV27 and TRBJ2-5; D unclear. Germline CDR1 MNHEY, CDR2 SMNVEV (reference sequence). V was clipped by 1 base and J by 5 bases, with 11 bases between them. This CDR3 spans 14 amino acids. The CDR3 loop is CASSLFSARETQYF. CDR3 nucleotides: TGTGCCAGCAGTTTATTCTCGGCGCGGGAGACCCAGTACTTC.

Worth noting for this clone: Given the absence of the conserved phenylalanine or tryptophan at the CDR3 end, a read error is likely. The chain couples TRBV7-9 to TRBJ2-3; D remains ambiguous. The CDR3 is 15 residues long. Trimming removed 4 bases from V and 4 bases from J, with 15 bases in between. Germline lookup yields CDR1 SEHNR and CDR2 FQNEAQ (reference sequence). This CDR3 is CASSSSLARSDTQYL. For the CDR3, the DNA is TGTGCCAGCAGCTCAAGTCTCGCTAGATCAGATACGCAGTATCTT.

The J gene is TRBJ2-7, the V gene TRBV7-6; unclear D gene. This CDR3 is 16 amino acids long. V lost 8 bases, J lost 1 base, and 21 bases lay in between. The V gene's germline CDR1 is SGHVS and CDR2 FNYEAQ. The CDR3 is CASSPGLRKMSYEQYF. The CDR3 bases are TGTGCCAGCTCCCCCGGGTTGCGGAAGATGTCCTACGAGCAGTACTTC.

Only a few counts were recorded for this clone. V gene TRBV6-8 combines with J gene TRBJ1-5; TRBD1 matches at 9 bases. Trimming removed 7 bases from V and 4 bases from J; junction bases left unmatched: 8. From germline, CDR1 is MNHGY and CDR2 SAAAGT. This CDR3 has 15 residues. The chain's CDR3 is CASIRQGVCNQPQHF. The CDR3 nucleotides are TGTGCCAGCATTCGACAGGGGGTTTGTAATCAGCCCCAGCATTTT.

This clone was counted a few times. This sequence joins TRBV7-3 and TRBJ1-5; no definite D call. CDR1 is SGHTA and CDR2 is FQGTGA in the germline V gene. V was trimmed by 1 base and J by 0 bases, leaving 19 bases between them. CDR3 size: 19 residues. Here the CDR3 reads CASSLKGVRLLPSNQPQHF. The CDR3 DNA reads TGTGCCAGCAGCTTAAAAGGCGTCAGATTATTACCTAGCAATCAGCCCCAGCATTTT. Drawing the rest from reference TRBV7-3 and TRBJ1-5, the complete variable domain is GAGVSQTPSNKVTEKGKYVELRCDPISGHTALYWYRQSLGQGPEFLIYFQGTGAADDSGLPNDRFFAVRPEGSVSTLKIQRTERGDSAVYLCASSLKGVRLLPSNQPQHFGDGTRLSIL.

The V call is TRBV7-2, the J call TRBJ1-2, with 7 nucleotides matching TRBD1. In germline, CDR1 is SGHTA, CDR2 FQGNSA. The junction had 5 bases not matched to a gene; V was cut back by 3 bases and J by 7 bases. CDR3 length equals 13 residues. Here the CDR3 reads CASSLDRFAGYTF. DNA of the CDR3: TGTGCCAGCAGCTTGGACAGGTTCGCTGGCTACACCTTC.

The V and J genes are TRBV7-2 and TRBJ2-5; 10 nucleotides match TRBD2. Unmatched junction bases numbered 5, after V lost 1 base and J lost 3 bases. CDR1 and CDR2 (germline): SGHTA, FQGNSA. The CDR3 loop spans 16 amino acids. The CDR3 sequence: CASSLGPSGGEETQYF. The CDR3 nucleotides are TGTGCCAGCAGCTTAGGGCCTAGCGGGGGCGAAGAGACCCAGTACTTC. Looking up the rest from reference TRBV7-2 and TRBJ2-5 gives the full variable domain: GAGVSQSPSNKVTEKGKDVELRCDPISGHTALYWYRQSLGQGLEFLIYFQGNSAPDKSGLPSDRFSAERTGGSVSTLTIQRTQQEDSAVYLCASSLGPSGGEETQYFGPGTRLLVL.